The 32 T cell receptor beta chains presented below share a single source sample, sequenced in a study of T cells in Graves' hyperthyroidism and ophthalmopathy. The investigators amplified TCR beta CDR3 regions from RNA transcripts. With the HTBI primer set, the TCR CDR3 went through a first round of RT-PCR. Each CDR3 protein gets one entry after TCRdb re-called the multiplex PCR reads with MiXCR. The table includes roughly 500,000 distinct CDR3 sequences, approximately 13% detected once. The sequenced sample was blood. The receptors come from a woman under 40 with Graves' hyperthyroidism that later progressed to Graves' ophthalmopathy.

V usage is TRBV7-2 and J usage is TRBJ1-1, with D unresolved. The CDR3 has 11 residues. Deletions cut 6 bases from V and 8 bases from J, with 10 bases between. The germline CDR1 and CDR2 sequences are SGHTA and FQGNSA. The CDR3 DNA reads as TGTGCCAGCAGTCGATGGGCCGAAGCTTTCTTT. Amino acids: CASSRWAEAFF.

This clonotype was recorded many times. The CDR3 region has the DNA TGTGCCAGCACCTTTAGTGGAGATACGCAGTATTTT. Its protein is CASTFSGDTQYF. This chain connects TRBV7-2 to TRBJ2-3; D gene ambiguous. CDR1 is SGHTA and CDR2 is FQGNSA in the germline V gene. The V end was cut by 7 bases, the J end by 5 bases, with 10 bases between. The CDR3 spans 12 residues.

This chain links TRBV6-5 with TRBJ2-7; possible D gene TRBD1, 6 bases. Germline CDR1 is MNHEY and CDR2 is SVGAGI. This CDR3 contains 15 residues. Trimming cost V 0 bases and J 4 bases, with 13 bases left between them. The CDR3 here is CASSYSGTGKYEQYF. The CDR3 DNA is TGTGCCAGCAGTTACTCCGGCACAGGGAAATACGAGCAGTACTTC.

This clonotype was detected many times. One junction end disagrees with the germline gene, perhaps due to a read error. DNA of the CDR3: TGTGCCAGCAGCCAAGGAGATGCGCAGTATTTT. This codes for CASSQGDAQYF. The chain uses TRBV3-1 and TRBJ2-3; unclear D gene. The germline V gene has CDR1 LGHDT and CDR2 YNNKEL (reference sequence). The CDR3 totals 11 residues.

The chain is built from TRBV20-1 and TRBJ1-6, with D possibly matching TRBD1 (5 bases). Germline CDR1 reads DFQATT; CDR2 reads SNEGSKA (reference sequence). Trimming pared 6 bases from V and 4 bases from J, leaving 19 bases between. The CDR3 length is 16 residues. The CDR3 loop reads CSAQPGGATYNSPLHF. CDR3 in DNA: TGCAGTGCCCAACCGGGGGGAGCAACTTATAATTCACCCCTCCACTTT.

This clonotype was recorded a few times. J is TRBJ1-2 and V is TRBV12-3 or TRBV12-4; maybe TRBD1 (5 bases). The CDR3 is 13 residues long. V lost 4 bases and J lost 8, with 14 bases in between. The CDR3 DNA follows: TGTGCCAGCAGTTCGACAGCTCCGGGAGGCTACACCTTC. Translating gives CASSSTAPGGYTF.

This clonotype appeared a few times. The V and J genes are TRBV6-2 or TRBV6-3 and TRBJ1-5; D remains ambiguous. Per the germline V gene, CDR1 is MNHEY and CDR2 is SVGEGT. V was clipped by 5 bases and J by 3 bases, with 8 bases between them. This CDR3 comprises 13 residues. CDR3 loop: CASSLAYNQPQHF. CDR3 nucleotides: TGTGCCAGCAGTCTCGCTTACAATCAGCCCCAGCATTTT.

This clonotype was detected a few times. This sequence joins TRBV29-1 and TRBJ2-1; D gene unclear. The CDR3 consists of 15 residues. Trimming stripped 0 bases from V and 6 bases from J, with 15 bases between. The germline gives CDR1 SQVTM, CDR2 ANQGSEA. The CDR3 spells CSVEDRKGTANEQFF. CDR3 in DNA: TGCAGCGTTGAAGACAGGAAAGGTACGGCCAATGAGCAGTTCTTC.

With respect to this clonotype: This sequence may be a read error, since a much larger clone differs from it by one base. The gene calls are TRBV2 and TRBJ2-5; D remains ambiguous. The J call is in doubt because the DNA end fits TRBJ2-1 better. Germline-derived CDR1 and CDR2 are SNHLY and FYNNEI. The length of the CDR3 is 11 residues. CDR3 coding DNA: TGTGCCAGTCAGTACCAAGAGACCCAGTTCTTC. Translation: CASQYQETQFF.

This clonotype was counted many times. The chain recombines TRBV5-4 with TRBJ1-1; TRBD1 agrees at 8 bases. This CDR3 region has 16 residues. Trimming at V came to 7 bases and at J to 5 bases, leaving 16 bases not matched to a gene. Germline V gene lookup returns CDR1 SGHNT and CDR2 YYREEE (reference sequence). The CDR3 sequence is CASRPGTGEGGTEAFF. The CDR3 nucleotides are TGTGCCAGCCGCCCGGGGACAGGCGAAGGGGGGACTGAAGCTTTCTTT. Variable domain in full (rest from reference TRBV5-4 and TRBJ1-1): ETGVTQSPTHLIKTRGQQVTLRCSSQSGHNTVSWYQQALGQGPQFIFQYYREEENGRGNFPPRFSGLQFPNYSSELNVNALELDDSALYLCASRPGTGEGGTEAFFGQGTRLTVV.

This chain connects TRBV12-3 or TRBV12-4 to TRBJ2-7; perhaps TRBD2 as D (7 bases). V lost 2 bases, J lost 6 bases, and 14 bases lay in between. The CDR3 contains 14 residues. Here the CDR3 reads CASSLRGAQIEQYF. CDR3 nucleotides: TGTGCCAGCAGTTTACGGGGGGCGCAGATCGAGCAGTACTTC.

In this sample, this clonotype turned up many times. The chain uses TRBV12-3 or TRBV12-4 and TRBJ1-4; TRBD1 agrees at 8 bases. The trim removed 6 bases at V and 6 bases at J, leaving 6 bases unmatched. The CDR3 is 14 residues long. The CDR3 DNA sequence: TGTGCCAGCAGCCGGGACAGGACATATGAAAAACTGTTTTTT. The encoded protein is CASSRDRTYEKLFF.

V is TRBV24-1 and J is TRBJ2-1, with D unresolved. The CDR3 has 14 residues. The V gene lost 5 bases and the J gene lost 4 bases, with 11 bases spanning the gap. Looked up from germline, CDR1 is KGHDR and CDR2 is SFDVKD. CDR3 in amino acids: CATSGYGKYNEQFF. As DNA, the CDR3 is TGTGCCACCAGTGGATACGGAAAATACAATGAGCAGTTCTTC.

There are a few counts of this clonotype. This sequence joins TRBV10-3 and TRBJ2-4; D unclear. V was clipped by 0 bases and J by 7 bases, with 13 bases between them. The CDR3 totals 15 residues. The germline CDR1 and CDR2 sequences are ENHRY and SYGVKD. CDR3 sequence (DNA): TGTGCCATCAGTGAGTCCAAGGCATCGGGTAACATTCAGTACTTC. This encodes CAISESKASGNIQYF.

The sample holds many counts of this clonotype. The gene calls are TRBV5-1 and TRBJ2-5; 8 positions agree with TRBD2. The CDR3 sequence is 12 residues long. The V gene end was trimmed by 4 bases and the J gene end by 5 bases; junction bases not matched to a gene: 1. Germline assignment: CDR1 SGHRS and CDR2 YFSETQ. The CDR3 spells CASSGTRETQYF. In DNA, the CDR3 is TGCGCCAGCAGCGGGACTAGGGAGACCCAGTACTTC.

The CDR3 nucleotides are TGTGCCAGCAGTTTGGGGGGGGCGTCCGGCACTGAAGCTTTCTTT. It specifies CASSLGGASGTEAFF. The rearrangement links TRBV28 to TRBJ1-1, with D possibly being TRBD1 (6 bases). V lost 3 bases and J lost 4, with 15 bases in between. The CDR3 is 15 amino acids. Germline loops: CDR1 MDHEN, CDR2 SYDVKM.

This clonotype appeared a few times. The chain employs TRBV12-3 or TRBV12-4 and TRBJ2-7; possibly TRBD1 for D (6 bases). The germline V and J ends were trimmed by 7 bases and 1 base, with 20 bases remaining between them. The CDR3 spans 16 residues. The CDR3 coding sequence is TGTGCCAGCACCTCCGTTTGGGGGCTGGGATCCTACGAGCAGTACTTC. It codes for CASTSVWGLGSYEQYF.

The genes are TRBV20-1 and TRBJ2-2, with 7 bases lining up with TRBD1. After removal of 5 bases from V and 5 bases from J, the junction contained 8 bases not matched to a gene. The CDR3 totals 14 residues. Looked up from germline, CDR1 is DFQATT and CDR2 is SNEGSKA (reference sequence). The CDR3 protein is CSAPRDSQTGELFF. The DNA for the CDR3 is TGCAGTGCTCCCCGGGACAGTCAAACCGGGGAGCTGTTTTTT.

At least ten counts were recorded for this clonotype. This chain connects TRBV7-9 to TRBJ2-2, with D maybe TRBD1 (5 bases). Germline CDR1 reads SEHNR; CDR2 reads FQNEAQ (reference sequence). This CDR3 contains 17 residues. Trimming pared 0 bases from V and 4 bases from J, leaving 15 bases between. CDR3 residues: CASSLAKGAVRTGELFF. The CDR3 DNA reads TGTGCCAGCAGCTTAGCAAAAGGGGCAGTTCGCACCGGGGAGCTGTTTTTT.

This clonotype was detected only a few times. This may come from a read error, since a much larger clone is one base off. The V and J genes are TRBV11-3 and TRBJ2-7; 7 positions match TRBD1. This CDR3 has 14 residues. Germline V gene lookup returns CDR1 SGHNT and CDR2 YENEEA. This CDR3 reads CASNSRTGDYEQHF. CDR3 coding DNA: TGTGCCAGCAACTCCCGGACAGGAGACTACGAGCAGCACTTC. The complete variable domain, with remaining parts taken from reference TRBV11-3 and TRBJ2-7, reads EAGVVQSPRYKIIEKKQPVAFWCNPISGHNTLYWYLQNLGQGPELLIRYENEEAVDDSQLPKDRFSAERLKGVDSTLKIQPAELGDSAVYLCASNSRTGDYEQHFGPGTRLTVT.

This clonotype has ten or more counts. The J gene is TRBJ2-5, the V gene TRBV2, with D possibly matching TRBD2 (7 bases). Germline V gene lookup returns CDR1 SNHLY and CDR2 FYNNEI. The CDR3 totals 14 residues. The ends were cut back, 3 bases at V and 5 bases at J, with 13 bases in the middle. Written as DNA, the CDR3 is TGTGCCAGCAGTGATGGGAGGGGGAAGGAGACCCAGTACTTC. The encoded protein is CASSDGRGKETQYF.

This clonotype was picked up many times. The chain joins TRBV28 to TRBJ2-6; the match to TRBD1 covers 7 bases. Germline CDR1 MDHEN, CDR2 SYDVKM. This CDR3 is 20 amino acids long. J gave up 0 bases and V 7 bases, and 18 bases lay outside the gene matches. The chain's CDR3 is CASISQVGKGAISGANVLTF. As DNA, the CDR3 is TGTGCCAGCATCTCCCAAGTTGGTAAGGGGGCGATCTCTGGGGCCAACGTCCTGACTTTC. The full variable domain, rest sourced from reference TRBV28 and TRBJ2-6, is DVKVTQSSRYLVKRTGEKVFLECVQDMDHENMFWYRQDPGLGLRLIYFSYDVKMKEKGDIPEGYSVSREKKERFSLILESASTNQTSMYLCASISQVGKGAISGANVLTFGAGSRLTVL.

This clonotype was recorded at least ten times. The CDR3 loop reads CASKPEGAANEKLFF. DNA of the CDR3: TGTGCCAGCAAACCCGAGGGGGCGGCTAATGAAAAACTGTTTTTT. This chain joins TRBV12-3 or TRBV12-4 and TRBJ1-4; 7 bases line up with TRBD1. V lost 7 bases to trimming and J lost 3 bases; unmatched junction nucleotides: 8. This CDR3 spans 15 amino acids.

This clonotype was detected ten times or more. This chain uses TRBV12-5 with TRBJ1-3, with a tentative D call TRBD1 (6 bases). This CDR3 has 17 amino acids. Germline V gives CDR1 LGHNT, CDR2 FRNRAP. Trimming pared 0 bases from V and 0 bases from J, leaving 12 bases between. The CDR3 is CASGLVLGGDSGNTIYF. The CDR3 DNA is TGTGCTAGTGGTTTGGTATTAGGGGGGGACTCTGGAAACACCATATATTTT.

At least ten counts were recorded for this clonotype. The chain recombines TRBV6-6 with TRBJ1-1; D uncertain. The CDR3 length is 15 residues. V dropped 2 bases and J dropped 0 bases, with 10 bases sitting between them. The germline gives CDR1 MNHNY, CDR2 SVGAGI (reference sequence). CDR3 sequence reads: CASSYGTYMNTEAFF. The CDR3 nucleotides read TGTGCCAGCAGTTACGGCACTTACATGAACACTGAAGCTTTCTTT.

This clonotype was observed at least ten times. The chain joins TRBV7-2 to TRBJ1-2; 9 bases agree with TRBD1. Germline trimming cut 3 bases from V and 5 bases from J; bases unmatched to any gene: 10. Germline V gene data show CDR1 as SGHTA and CDR2 as FQGNSA. The CDR3 runs to 16 residues. The CDR3 protein is CASSFGPNRGHYGYTF. The DNA of the CDR3 is TGTGCCAGCAGCTTTGGCCCGAACAGGGGGCATTATGGCTACACCTTC. Based on the CDR3 plus reference TRBV7-2 and TRBJ1-2, the full variable domain is GAGVSQSPSNKVTEKGKDVELRCDPISGHTALYWYRQSLGQGLEFLIYFQGNSAPDKSGLPSDRFSAERTGGSVSTLTIQRTQQEDSAVYLCASSFGPNRGHYGYTFGSGTRLTVV.

A few counts support this clonotype. The rearrangement joins TRBV20-1 to TRBJ2-1; 7 bases are shared with TRBD2. The CDR3 spans 15 residues. Germline V gene lookup returns CDR1 DFQATT and CDR2 SNEGSKA (reference sequence). With 3 bases clipped from V and 3 bases from J, the junction kept 8 bases outside the gene matches. The DNA of the CDR3 is TGCAGTGCTAGGGGGGGGGGGGGTAGCTACAATGAGCAGTTCTTC. Translation: CSARGGGGSYNEQFF.

The chain is built from TRBV19 and TRBJ2-1, with 9 positions matching TRBD1. This CDR3 has 16 residues. With V trimmed by 1 base and J by 7 bases, 8 bases remained unmatched. Looked up from germline, CDR1 is LNHDA and CDR2 is SQIVND (reference sequence). The CDR3 coding sequence is TGTGCCAGTAGTATAGGAGGGACAGGGAATAGAAATGAGCAGTTCTTC. The encoded protein is CASSIGGTGNRNEQFF.

This clonotype was seen repeatedly, ten times or more. V usage is TRBV28 and J usage is TRBJ2-7, with TRBD1 identical over 8 bases. The germline CDR1 and CDR2 sequences are MDHEN and SYDVKM. The length of the CDR3 is 15 residues. The trim removed 2 bases at V and 3 bases at J, leaving 6 bases unmatched. CDR3 bases: TGTGCCAGCAGTTTAGCGACAGGGGCCTTCTACGAGCAGTACTTC. This codes for CASSLATGAFYEQYF.

The table lists this clonotype with many counts. The chain is built from TRBV7-8 and TRBJ2-7; D possibly uses TRBD1 or TRBD2 (7 bases each). V shed 5 bases and J shed 7 bases, with 18 bases lying between them. Germline V gene lookup returns CDR1 SGHVS and CDR2 FQNEAQ. The CDR3 extends over 14 amino acids. Here the CDR3 reads CASSPRGRGAEQYF. CDR3 nucleotides: TGTGCCAGCAGCCCCAGGGGGAGGGGGGCGGAGCAGTACTTC.

The chain uses TRBV7-9 and TRBJ2-3, with D maybe TRBD1 (6 bases). Trimming left V 4 bases short and J 1 base short, with 18 bases between. CDR3 length equals 17 residues. Germline-derived CDR1 and CDR2 are SEHNR and FQNEAQ (reference sequence). CDR3 DNA sequence: TGTGCCAGCAGCTATGGGGGCAGAAGGTTTGGCACAGATACGCAGTATTTT. Protein sequence: CASSYGGRRFGTDTQYF.

This clonotype was detected ten times or more. In nucleotides, the CDR3 is TGTGCCAGCAGTGCCACTAGCGGGCAGCAGTTCTTC. Its translation: CASSATSGQQFF. The chain joins TRBV6-1 to TRBJ2-1; 9 nucleotides agree with TRBD2. Germline assignment: CDR1 MNHNS and CDR2 SASEGT. This CDR3 comprises 12 residues. V lost 4 bases to trimming and J lost 11 bases; unmatched junction nucleotides: 3.